These T cell receptor beta chains were read from a single sample in a study of naive and memory T cell subsets. TCRdb re-derived calls from the UMI-ligation and nested PCR reads in MiXCR, one entry per CDR3 protein. The sample comprises some 110,000 distinct CDR3 sequences, about 14% of which are singletons, and around 2.8% rests with the top ten. The specimen was naive CD8+ T cells from blood. The receptors originated from a human donor in good health. The CDR3 runs from the conserved cysteine through the conserved F or W.

j_gene,v_gene,CDR3aa
TRBJ1-1,TRBV6-2/TRBV6-3,CASSSQGAAFF
TRBJ2-1,TRBV4-2,CASSQDGAGSYNEQFF
TRBJ2-2,TRBV14,CASSQDVLIRELFF
TRBJ2-1,TRBV2,CATRLVTNEQFF
TRBJ1-5,TRBV19,CASSTGLPGNQPQHF
TRBJ2-7,TRBV2,CASSEGMLTYEQYF
TRBJ2-1,TRBV2,CASSEPGTSGGGNF
TRBJ1-2,TRBV10-3,CAIREGTPISYGYTF
TRBJ2-4,TRBV12-3/TRBV12-4,CASSLPSWPQYF
TRBJ1-2,TRBV7-3,CASSTGNGYGYTF
TRBJ1-2,TRBV7-9,CASSPLGGVSFNYGYTF
TRBJ1-2,TRBV27,CASSPPGANGYTF
TRBJ2-7,TRBV4-1,CASSQGPAGVVSYEQYF
TRBJ1-3,TRBV12-3/TRBV12-4,CASSPAISGNTIYF
TRBJ2-1,TRBV12-3/TRBV12-4,CASSLGTGGFNEQFF
TRBJ1-2,TRBV5-6,CASNPEGWANYGYTF
TRBJ2-5,TRBV27,CASRGGGYRETQYF
TRBJ1-1,TRBV29-1,CSVEDRKGKNTEAFF
TRBJ2-7,TRBV28,CASTDRDEQYF
TRBJ2-1,TRBV7-9,CASRSGGNSEQFF
TRBJ1-2,TRBV6-2/TRBV6-3,CASSYWAADNYGYTF
TRBJ2-7,TRBV4-2,CASSQASSGLSYEQYF
TRBJ1-1,TRBV30,CASFRMNTEAFF
TRBJ1-1,TRBV5-8,CASSLIAENTEAFF
TRBJ1-2,TRBV29-1,CSVADRDYGYTF
TRBJ2-1,TRBV5-6,CASSLATGLSGNEQFF
TRBJ2-1,TRBV6-1,CASKSTVRSSYNEQFF
TRBJ2-7,TRBV6-1,CAGGAYEQYF
TRBJ1-1,TRBV28,CASSPGQDTEAFF
TRBJ2-1,TRBV27,CASSPPGNEQFF
TRBJ2-2,TRBV11-3,CASSGSGKTGELFF
TRBJ2-3,TRBV12-3/TRBV12-4,CASSPFTDTQYF
TRBJ2-5,TRBV5-5,CASSLDRGRFETQYF
TRBJ1-2,TRBV16,CASSQDLGNYYGYTF
TRBJ1-1,TRBV24-1,CATSVTGTEAFF
TRBJ1-5,TRBV28,CASTQYSSNQPQHF
TRBJ1-1,TRBV7-9,CASSLAGQPEAFF
TRBJ2-1,TRBV11-2,CASSLDPGLAGDEQFF
TRBJ2-1,TRBV29-1,CSVEFRGNEQFF
TRBJ2-7,TRBV21-1,CASSKSYEQYF
TRBJ2-1,TRBV10-3,CAISDAGGRFEQFF
TRBJ1-1,TRBV27,CASSLQAETNTEAFF
TRBJ2-7,TRBV20-1,CSARAGEDREQYF
TRBJ2-5,TRBV4-2,CASSQERVETQYF
TRBJ1-1,TRBV29-1,CSTSSSNTEAFF
TRBJ2-3,TRBV27,CASSLGLAGGHWYF